This TCR beta chain was sequenced in a study of cytomegalovirus exposure and HLA in healthy donors (dated by TCRdb to 2015 to 2018). At the level of the whole study: According to a later analysis, the roughly 120 validation repertoires were produced on the same platform as the 600 to 850 repertoires of the first cohort. The study aimed to test whether cataloging public T cell receptors could reveal signatures of past pathogen exposure. Besides the first cohort of 550 to 750 subjects, a separate validation cohort made up of some 110 different subjects was used. High-throughput TCR immunosequencing, statistical association of individual TCRs with disease status, and machine learning were combined to predict cytomegalovirus infection status. The paper's findings and limits, for the study overall: A later analysis had no HLA typing for the validation cohort, so co-occurrence there was scored across all 110 or so repertoires. The study gave a list of some 150 TCR beta chains associated with cytomegalovirus. Most TCR sequences were seen in very few donors, while some public TCRs were found in many individuals. In vitro tests confirmed that a few of the cytomegalovirus-associated TCR beta chains recognize cytomegalovirus antigens. In both the original and validation cohorts, the classifier was reported to diagnose cytomegalovirus status with high specificity and sensitivity. Subsequent analysis determined that TCRs grouped into clusters in the first cohort also showed a tendency toward co-occurrence across the roughly 120 validation repertoires, and 90% to 95% of cluster scores exceeded 0. The authors suggested that the approach could potentially be extended to other disease states and immunological phenotypes.

Separate from the roughly 630-subject first cohort, the validation cohort of 90 to 150 subjects was the group to which the donors belonged. The library was made by the immunoSEQ multiplex PCR assay. In the authors' own workflow: A statistical classification framework was built for diagnosing cytomegalovirus status from the catalog of TCR beta chain sequences. As stored in TCRdb, this immuneACCESS dataset retains in-frame rearrangements with V and J assigned. A fraction of the clones does not appear; measured against another copy, unresolved V genes explain less than half of the discrepancy, and the remainder lacks a known reason. V and J calls and clone size are copied from that table; D and trimming were computed from the DNA. Recorded for this sample are around 300,000 clones; roughly 90% of them occurred a single time. The ten largest make up about 1% of the sample. This clone was observed a handful of times. What this receptor recognizes is not known. The input lacks base qualities; no much larger clone sits a single base away.

The junction carries 16 bases between V and J, which are trimmed by 6 bases and 7 bases respectively. There are 13 amino acids in the CDR3, from cysteine to phenylalanine inclusive. Only the CDR3 DNA is retained, 39 bases long and in frame from the first base. From the germline V gene, CDR1 is KGHSH and CDR2 is LQKENI. The origin of this receptor is a woman aged 30 to 39 in good health and CMV-seropositive. Rearrangement joined TRBV18 to TRBJ2-7; D gene: possibly TRBD2, on 7 matching bases. The specimen was PBMCs. The nucleotide sequence reads as follows: TGTGCCAGCTCCCCGAACGGGGGGCGAGAGCAGTACTTC. The translation is CASSPNGGREQYF.